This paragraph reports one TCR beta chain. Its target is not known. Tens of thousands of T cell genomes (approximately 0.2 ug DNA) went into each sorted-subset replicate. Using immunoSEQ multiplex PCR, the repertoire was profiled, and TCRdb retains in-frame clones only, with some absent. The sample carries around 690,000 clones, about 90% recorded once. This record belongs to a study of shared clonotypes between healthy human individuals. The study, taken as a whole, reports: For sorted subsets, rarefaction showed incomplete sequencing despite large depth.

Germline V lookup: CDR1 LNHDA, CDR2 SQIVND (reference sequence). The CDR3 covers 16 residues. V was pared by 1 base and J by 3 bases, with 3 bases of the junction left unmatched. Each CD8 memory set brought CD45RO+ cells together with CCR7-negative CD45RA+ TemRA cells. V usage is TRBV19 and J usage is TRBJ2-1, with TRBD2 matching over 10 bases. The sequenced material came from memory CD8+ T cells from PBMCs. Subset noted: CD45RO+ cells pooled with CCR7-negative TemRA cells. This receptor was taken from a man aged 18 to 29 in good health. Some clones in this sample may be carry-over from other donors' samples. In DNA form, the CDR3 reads TGTGCCAGTAGTATAGGGACTAGCGGTCTCTACAATGAGCAGTTCTTC. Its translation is CASSIGTSGLYNEQFF.